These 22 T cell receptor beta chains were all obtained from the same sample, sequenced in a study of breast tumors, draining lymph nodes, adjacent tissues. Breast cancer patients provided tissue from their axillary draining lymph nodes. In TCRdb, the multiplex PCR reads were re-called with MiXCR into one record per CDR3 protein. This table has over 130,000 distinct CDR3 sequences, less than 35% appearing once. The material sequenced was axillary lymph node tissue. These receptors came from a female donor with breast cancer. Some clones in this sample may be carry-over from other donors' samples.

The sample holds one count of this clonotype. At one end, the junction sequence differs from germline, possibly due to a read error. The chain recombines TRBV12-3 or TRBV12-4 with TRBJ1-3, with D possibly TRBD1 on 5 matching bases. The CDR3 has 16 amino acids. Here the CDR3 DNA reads TGTGCCAGCAGTCCCACGCGGTCCGTCGGGGGAAACACCATATGTTTT. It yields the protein CASSPTRSVGGNTICF.

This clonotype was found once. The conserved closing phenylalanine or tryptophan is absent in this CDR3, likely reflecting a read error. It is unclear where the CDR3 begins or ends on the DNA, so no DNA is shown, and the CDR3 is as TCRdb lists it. CDR3 amino acids: CASSTGTL. The V and J genes are TRBV7-6 and TRBJ2-5; TRBD1 reflects the table's D call only, with no check against the DNA. Germline V gives CDR1 SGHVS, CDR2 FNYEAQ. With termini counted, the CDR3 has 8 amino acids.

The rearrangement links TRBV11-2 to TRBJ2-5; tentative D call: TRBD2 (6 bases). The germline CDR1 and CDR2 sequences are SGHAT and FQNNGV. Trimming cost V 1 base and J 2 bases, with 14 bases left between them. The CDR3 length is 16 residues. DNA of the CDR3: TGTGCCAGCAGCTTAGTGAAGGGAGGTGGGCAAGAGACCCAGTACTTC. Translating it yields CASSLVKGGGQETQYF.

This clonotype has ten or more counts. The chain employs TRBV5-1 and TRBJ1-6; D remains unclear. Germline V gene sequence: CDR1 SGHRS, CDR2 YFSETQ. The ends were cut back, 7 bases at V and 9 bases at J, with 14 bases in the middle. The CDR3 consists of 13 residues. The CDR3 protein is CASSRGEASPLHF. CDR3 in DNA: TGCGCCAGCTCCCGTGGAGAGGCTTCACCCCTCCACTTT.

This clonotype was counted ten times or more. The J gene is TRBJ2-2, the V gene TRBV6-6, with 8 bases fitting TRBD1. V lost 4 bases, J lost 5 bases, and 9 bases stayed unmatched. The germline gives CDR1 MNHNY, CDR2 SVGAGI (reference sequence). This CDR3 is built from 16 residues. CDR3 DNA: TGTGCCAGCAGTTCCCGCAGGGGGCGCGGGACCGGGGAGCTGTTTTTT. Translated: CASSSRRGRGTGELFF.

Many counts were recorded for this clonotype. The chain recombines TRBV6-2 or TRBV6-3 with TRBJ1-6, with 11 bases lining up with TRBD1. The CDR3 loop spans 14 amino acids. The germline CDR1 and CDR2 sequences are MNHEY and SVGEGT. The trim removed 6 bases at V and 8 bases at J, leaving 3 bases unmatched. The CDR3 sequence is CASRGQGAYSPLHF. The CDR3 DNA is TGTGCCAGCAGAGGACAGGGGGCGTATTCACCCCTCCACTTT.

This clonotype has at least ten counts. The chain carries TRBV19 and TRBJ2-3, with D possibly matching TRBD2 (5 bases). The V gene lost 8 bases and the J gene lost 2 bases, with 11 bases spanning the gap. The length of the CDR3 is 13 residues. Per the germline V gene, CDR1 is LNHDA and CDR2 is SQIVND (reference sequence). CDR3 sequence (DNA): TGTGCCAGTGTAGCGCGTGACACAGATACGCAGTATTTT. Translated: CASVARDTDTQYF. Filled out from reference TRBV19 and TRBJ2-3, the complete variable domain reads DGGITQSPKYLFRKEGQNVTLSCEQNLNHDAMYWYRQDPGQGLRLIYYSQIVNDFQKGDIAEGYSVSREKKESFPLTVTSAQKNPTAFYLCASVARDTDTQYFGPGTRLTVL.

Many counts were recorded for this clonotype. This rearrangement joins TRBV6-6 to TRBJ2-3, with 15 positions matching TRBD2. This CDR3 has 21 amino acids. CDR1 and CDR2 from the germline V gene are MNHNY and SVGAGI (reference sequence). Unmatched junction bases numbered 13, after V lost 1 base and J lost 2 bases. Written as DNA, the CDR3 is TGTGCCAGCAGTTACTTGAAACCGGGACTAGCGGGGGGCCTCAACACAGATACGCAGTATTTT. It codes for CASSYLKPGLAGGLNTDTQYF.

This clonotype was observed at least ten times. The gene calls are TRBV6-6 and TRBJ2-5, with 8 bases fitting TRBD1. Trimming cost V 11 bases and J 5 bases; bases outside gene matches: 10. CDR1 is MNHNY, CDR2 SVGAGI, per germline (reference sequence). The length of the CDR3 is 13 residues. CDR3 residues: CAGRQGKQETQYF. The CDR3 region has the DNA TGTGCCGGTAGACAGGGGAAGCAGGAGACCCAGTACTTC.

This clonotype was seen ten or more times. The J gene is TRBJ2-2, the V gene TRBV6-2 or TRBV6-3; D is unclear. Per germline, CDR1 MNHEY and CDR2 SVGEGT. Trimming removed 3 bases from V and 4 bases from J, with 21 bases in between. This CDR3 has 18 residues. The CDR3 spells CASSYLFRASIITGELFF. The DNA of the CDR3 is TGTGCCAGCAGTTATCTTTTCCGGGCCTCCATTATCACCGGGGAGCTGTTTTTT.

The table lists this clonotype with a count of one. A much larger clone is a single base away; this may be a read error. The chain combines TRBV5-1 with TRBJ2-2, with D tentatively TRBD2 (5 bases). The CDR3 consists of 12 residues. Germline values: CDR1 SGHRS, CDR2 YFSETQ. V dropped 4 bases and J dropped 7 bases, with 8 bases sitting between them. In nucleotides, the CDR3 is TGCGCCAGCAGCCCGGGGAACGGGGAGCTGTTTTTT. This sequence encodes CASSPGNGELFF.

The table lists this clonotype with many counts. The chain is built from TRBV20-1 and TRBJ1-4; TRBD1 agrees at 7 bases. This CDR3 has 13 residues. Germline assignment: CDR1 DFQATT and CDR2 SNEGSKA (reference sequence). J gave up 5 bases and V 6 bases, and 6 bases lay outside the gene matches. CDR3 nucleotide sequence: TGCAGTGCCCGACAGGGAAGAAATGAAAAACTGTTTTTT. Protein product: CSARQGRNEKLFF.

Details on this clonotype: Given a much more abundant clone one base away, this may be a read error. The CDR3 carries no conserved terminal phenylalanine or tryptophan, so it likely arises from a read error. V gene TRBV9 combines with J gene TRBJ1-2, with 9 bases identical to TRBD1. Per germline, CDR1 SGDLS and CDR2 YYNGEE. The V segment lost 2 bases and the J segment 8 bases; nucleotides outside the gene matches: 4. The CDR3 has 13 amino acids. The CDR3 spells CASSVIDRGGYTS. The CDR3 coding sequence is TGTGCCAGCAGCGTCATCGACAGGGGGGGCTACACCTCC.

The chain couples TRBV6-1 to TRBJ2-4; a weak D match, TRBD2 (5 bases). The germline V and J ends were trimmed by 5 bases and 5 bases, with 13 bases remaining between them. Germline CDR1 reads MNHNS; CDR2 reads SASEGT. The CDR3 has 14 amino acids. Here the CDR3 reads CASSKPGIENIQYF. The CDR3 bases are TGTGCCAGCAGTAAACCCGGGATCGAAAACATTCAGTACTTC.

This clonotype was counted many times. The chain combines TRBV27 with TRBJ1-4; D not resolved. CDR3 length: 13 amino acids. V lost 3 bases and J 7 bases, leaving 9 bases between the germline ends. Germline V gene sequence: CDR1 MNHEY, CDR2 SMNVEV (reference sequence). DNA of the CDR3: TGTGCCAGCAGTTTCATATCCGGTGAAAAACTGTTTTTT. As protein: CASSFISGEKLFF. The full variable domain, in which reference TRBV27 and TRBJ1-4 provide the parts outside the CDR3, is EAQVTQNPRYLITVTGKKLTVTCSQNMNHEYMSWYRQDPGLGLRQIYYSMNVEVTDKGDVPEGYKVSRKEKRNFPLILESPSPNQTSLYFCASSFISGEKLFFGSGTQLSVL.

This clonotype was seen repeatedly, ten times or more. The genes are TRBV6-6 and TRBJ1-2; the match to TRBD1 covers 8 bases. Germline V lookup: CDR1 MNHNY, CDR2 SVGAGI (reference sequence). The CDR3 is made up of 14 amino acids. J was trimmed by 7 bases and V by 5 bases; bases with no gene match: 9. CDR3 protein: CASSPGQGVAGYTF. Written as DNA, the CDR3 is TGTGCCAGCAGTCCCGGACAGGGTGTTGCTGGCTACACCTTC.

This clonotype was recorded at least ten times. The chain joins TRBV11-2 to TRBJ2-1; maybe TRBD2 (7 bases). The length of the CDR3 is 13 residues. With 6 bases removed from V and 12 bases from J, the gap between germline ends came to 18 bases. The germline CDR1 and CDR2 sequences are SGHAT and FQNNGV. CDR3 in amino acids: CASRWGGQMRQFF. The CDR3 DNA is TGTGCCAGCAGGTGGGGGGGCCAAATGCGGCAGTTCTTC.

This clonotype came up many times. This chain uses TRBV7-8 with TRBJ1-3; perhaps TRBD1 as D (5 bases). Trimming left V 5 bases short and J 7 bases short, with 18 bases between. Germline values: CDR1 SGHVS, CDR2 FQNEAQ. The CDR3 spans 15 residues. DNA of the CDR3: TGTGCCAGCAGCACTAGGGGAGGGGATGGTAACACCATATATTTT. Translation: CASSTRGGDGNTIYF.

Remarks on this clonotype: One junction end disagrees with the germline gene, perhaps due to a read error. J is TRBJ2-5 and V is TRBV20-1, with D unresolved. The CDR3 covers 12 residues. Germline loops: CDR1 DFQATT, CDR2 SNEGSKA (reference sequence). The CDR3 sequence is CSARGYQETLHF. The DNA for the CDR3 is TGCAGTGCTAGAGGCTACCAAGAGACCCTGCACTTC.

The chain's CDR3 is CASSYAGTGVLRFVEQYV. CDR3 DNA: TGTGCCAGCAGTTACGCCGGGACAGGGGTCCTCCGCTTTGTCGAGCAGTACGTC. This sequence joins TRBV6-6 and TRBJ2-7; 10 nucleotides agree with TRBD1. V was clipped by 2 bases and J by 6 bases; unmatched bases: 16. Germline CDR1 MNHNY, CDR2 SVGAGI (reference sequence). The CDR3 consists of 18 residues.

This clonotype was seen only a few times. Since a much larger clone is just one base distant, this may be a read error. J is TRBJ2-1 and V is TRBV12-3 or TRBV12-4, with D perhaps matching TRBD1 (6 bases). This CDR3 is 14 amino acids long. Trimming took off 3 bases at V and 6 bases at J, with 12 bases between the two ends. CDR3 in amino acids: CASSFVVQGNEQFF. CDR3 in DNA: TGTGCCAGCAGTTTCGTTGTACAGGGCAATGAGCAGTTCTTC.

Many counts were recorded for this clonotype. The CDR3 coding sequence is TGTGCCAGCAGCACTGGGACAGGTGAAAAACTGTTTTTT. The encoded protein is CASSTGTGEKLFF. The gene calls are TRBV7-3 and TRBJ1-4; TRBD1 aligns across 8 bases. Germline loops: CDR1 SGHTA, CDR2 FQGTGA. J was trimmed by 7 bases and V by 5 bases; bases with no gene match: 3. The CDR3 is made up of 13 amino acids.